In this sample, the clone carrying this T cell receptor beta chain turned up a few times. What it binds is unknown. iRepertoire HTBI primers and Arm-PCR of CDR3 regions built TCR beta libraries. TCRdb independently ran MiXCR on the multiplex PCR reads; one entry per CDR3 protein. Of over 300,000 distinct CDR3 sequences in the sample, about 19% were seen once. The data stem from a study of regulatory T cells in long-lasting Graves disease. Study context: The study counted Graves' disease as persistent given over 5 years of antithyroid drugs and positive TSH receptor antibodies. General study points: Thyroid tissue was not sampled; only peripheral blood was. Those with persistent disease had in common more public clonotypes (about 2,500) than new patients (more than 900). TRBV28, TRBJ1-2 and TRBJ2-5 were favored in persistent disease.

The CDR3 totals 13 residues. The V gene lost 4 bases and the J gene lost 8 bases, with 11 bases spanning the gap. The germline V gene encodes CDR1 LNHDA and CDR2 SQIVND (reference sequence). The time point: persistent/refractory GD, antithyroid drugs over 5 years with positive TRAb. PBMCs provided the RNA from which the TCR library was made. V usage is TRBV19 and J usage is TRBJ1-4; D remains ambiguous. The origin of this receptor is a female donor with Graves disease. The sample consisted of peripheral blood mononuclear cells (PBMCs), taken when the disease was refractory, from a patient treated with antithyroid drugs. In DNA form, the CDR3 reads TGTGCCAGTAGTACCAGCTCCGGCGAAAAACTGTTTTTT. As protein: CASSTSSGEKLFF. The whole variable domain, filled in from reference TRBV19 and TRBJ1-4, reads DGGITQSPKYLFRKEGQNVTLSCEQNLNHDAMYWYRQDPGQGLRLIYYSQIVNDFQKGDIAEGYSVSREKKESFPLTVTSAQKNPTAFYLCASSTSSGEKLFFGSGTQLSVL.